Listed here are 30 T cell receptor beta chains from one sample, sequenced in a study of T cells in women clearing cervical HPV infection. TCRdb's copy holds only in-frame clones and misses some; the assay was immunoSEQ multiplex PCR. The sample holds 18,000 or so clones. Material: blood buffy coat. The receptors were sampled from a woman between 18 and 69 years old with a cervical HPV16 infection that either progressed to CIN3+ or cleared (not recorded which).

With respect to this clone: The read terminates 3 residues before the CDR3 end, so the remaining end is supplied by the germline J gene. This chain connects TRBV7-9 to TRBJ2-7; TRBD1 matches 8 bases. Germline V gene data show CDR1 as SEHNR and CDR2 as FQNEAQ (reference sequence). Trimming removed 5 bases from V and 3 bases from J; junction bases left unmatched: 3. This CDR3 contains 13 residues. Partial CDR3 DNA: TGTGCCAGCAGCACGGGACAGGTCTACGAG. Amino acid sequence: CASSTGQVYE. The CDR3 reads in full as CASSTGQVYEQYF.

In the case of this clone: The missing CDR3 end, 3 residues past where the read stops, is filled in from the germline J gene. The rearrangement joins TRBV18 to TRBJ1-2, with D unclear. Germline V gene data show CDR1 as KGHSH and CDR2 as LQKENI. The V gene lost 4 bases and the J gene lost 2 bases, with 8 bases spanning the gap. The CDR3 covers 13 residues. The part of the CDR3 DNA that was read is TGTGCCAGCTCACGGACGGGGAACTATGGC. Translating it yields CASSRTGNYG. The CDR3 in full is CASSRTGNYGYTF.

With regard to this clone: The read ends 3 residues shy of where the CDR3 ends; the end is completed using the germline J gene. V gene TRBV7-2 combines with J gene TRBJ2-3, with 12 positions matching TRBD2. J gave up 6 bases and V 0 bases, and 7 bases lay outside the gene matches. In germline, CDR1 is SGHTA, CDR2 FQGNSA. The CDR3 consists of 17 residues. This chain's CDR3 is CASSLAWSSGGADTQYF. The sequenced part of the CDR3 DNA is TGTGCCAGCAGCTTAGCTTGGTCTAGCGGGGGGGCGGATACG.

On this clone itself: The CDR3 end lies 3 residues beyond the end of the read and is filled in from the germline J gene. This rearrangement joins TRBV19 to TRBJ2-5; 9 bases agree with TRBD1. CDR3 size: 15 residues. CDR1 is LNHDA and CDR2 is SQIVND in the germline V gene (reference sequence). V gave up 7 bases and J gave up 3 bases; unmatched junction bases: 9. CDR3 protein: CASTVSGQGKETQYF. Partial CDR3 DNA: TGTGCCAGTACTGTCTCGGGACAGGGAAAAGAGACC.

As regards this clone: The sequence runs out 3 residues before the end of the CDR3; the remainder is reconstructed from the germline J gene. The rearrangement uses TRBV27 and TRBJ1-2, with a tentative D call TRBD1 (5 bases). Trimming cost V 6 bases and J 4 bases, with 15 bases left between them. The CDR3 spans 14 residues. CDR1 and CDR2 from the germline V gene are MNHEY and SMNVEV (reference sequence). This CDR3 is CASRGTTGGYGYTF. The part of the CDR3 DNA that was read is TGTGCCAGCAGGGGGACTACGGGGGGCTATGGC.

By frequency, this clone is medium-sized (0.01 to 0.1%). Read data end 3 residues before the CDR3 end; the end is taken from the germline J gene. The chain combines TRBV4-1 with TRBJ2-4, with no clear D. There are 18 residues in the CDR3. The ends were cut back, 1 base at V and 0 bases at J, with 16 bases in the middle. Germline-derived CDR1 and CDR2 are MGHRA and YSYEKL. The CDR3 reads CASSQVRVSLGAKNIQYF. Incomplete CDR3 DNA: TGCGCCAGCAGCCAAGTACGGGTCAGCCTGGGAGCCAAAAACATT.

A word on this clone: With the read ending 3 residues before the CDR3 end, the germline J gene is used to fill in that end. This chain joins TRBV5-4 and TRBJ2-3; D is undetermined. The germline V gene has CDR1 SGHNT and CDR2 YYREEE (reference sequence). Trimming left V 0 bases short and J 0 bases short, with 8 bases between. The CDR3 extends over 15 amino acids. CDR3 in amino acids: CASSLAPGSTDTQYF. CDR3 DNA (partial): TGTGCCAGCAGCTTGGCCCCAGGTAGCACAGATACG. Supplemented by reference TRBV5-4 and TRBJ2-3, the full variable domain reads ETGVTQSPTHLIKTRGQQVTLRCSSQSGHNTVSWYQQALGQGPQFIFQYYREEENGRGNFPPRFSGLQFPNYSSELNVNALELDDSALYLCASSLAPGSTDTQYFGPGTRLTVL.

Remarks on this clone: The DNA ends 3 residues before the CDR3 does, and the rest of the CDR3 is filled in from the germline J gene. J is TRBJ2-1 and V is TRBV7-2, with TRBD2 identical over 8 bases. Trimming removed 0 bases from V and 9 bases from J; junction bases left unmatched: 13. The V gene's germline CDR1 is SGHTA and CDR2 FQGNSA. The CDR3 is 17 residues long. Partial CDR3 DNA: TGTGCCAGCAGCTTAGCAGGGACTAGAGCTATTCGGGGTGAG. Residues: CASSLAGTRAIRGE. The whole CDR3 is CASSLAGTRAIRGEQFF.

Notes on this clone: Read sequence stops 3 residues before the CDR3 end, and the germline J gene provides the missing end. V and J are TRBV19 and TRBJ1-3; 7 nucleotides match TRBD1. CDR3 length: 16 amino acids. Per the germline V gene, CDR1 is LNHDA and CDR2 is SQIVND (reference sequence). J lost 0 bases, V lost 5 bases, and 7 bases had no gene match. CDR3 bases read: TGTGCCAGTAGTCCGGGACAGAGGATCTCTGGAAACACC. Protein product: CASSPGQRISGNT. The CDR3, in full, reads CASSPGQRISGNTIYF.

Turning to this clone: The read finishes 3 residues shy of the CDR3 end, and the germline J gene is used to complete it. This chain joins TRBV18 and TRBJ1-2; TRBD1 matches 8 bases. The germline V gene encodes CDR1 KGHSH and CDR2 LQKENI. J was trimmed by 7 bases and V by 0 bases; bases with no gene match: 16. CDR3 length: 18 residues. The sequenced part of the CDR3 DNA is TGTGCCAGCTCACCACCCTCAACCGGGACAGGCGGAATTGGTGGC. Its protein is CASSPPSTGTGGIGG. The CDR3 reads in full as CASSPPSTGTGGIGGYTF.

On this clone itself: The DNA ends 3 residues before the CDR3 does, and the rest of the CDR3 is filled in from the germline J gene. The genes are TRBV6-2 or TRBV6-3 and TRBJ2-2, with TRBD2 matching over 9 bases. The ends lost 9 bases at V and 4 bases at J; junction bases unmatched: 9. CDR3 length: 15 amino acids. Germline assignment: CDR1 MNHEY and CDR2 SVGEGT. The CDR3 here is CARDSAGGGTGELFF. The sequenced CDR3 bases are TGTGCCAGAGATAGCGCGGGAGGGGGCACCGGGGAG.

To note about this clone: The missing CDR3 end, 3 residues past where the read stops, is filled in from the germline J gene. J is TRBJ2-3 and V is TRBV10-1; D is ambiguous. Trimming took 3 bases from V and 6 from J, leaving 16 bases between them. The CDR3 extends over 15 amino acids. The V gene's germline CDR1 is WNHNN and CDR2 SYGVQD (reference sequence). The CDR3 bases that were read are TGCGCCAGCAGTGAAGCCCCCTTTGTACCGGATACG. Residues: CASSEAPFVPDT. Given in full, the CDR3 is CASSEAPFVPDTQYF.

A remark on this clone: The read ends 3 residues shy of where the CDR3 ends; the end is completed using the germline J gene. V and J are TRBV6-2 or TRBV6-3 and TRBJ1-4; 8 bases align to TRBD1. The junction had 6 bases not matched to a gene; V was cut back by 6 bases and J by 6 bases. The germline gives CDR1 MNHEY, CDR2 SVGEGT. The CDR3 is made up of 14 amino acids. This chain's CDR3 is CASSSGTGDEKLFF. CDR3 bases read: TGTGCCAGCAGCTCCGGGACAGGAGATGAAAAA.

On this clone itself: The sequenced fragment ends 3 residues before the CDR3 boundary, so the rest is inferred from the germline J gene. V and J are TRBV28 and TRBJ2-1; 10 bases line up with TRBD2. CDR1 MDHEN and CDR2 SYDVKM come from the germline V gene. Trimming removed 6 bases from V and 6 bases from J; junction bases left unmatched: 17. The length of the CDR3 is 18 residues. The CDR3 sequence: CASRLWGSGRPSSNEQFF. CDR3 DNA (partial): TGTGCCAGCAGGCTATGGGGTAGCGGGAGGCCCTCATCCAATGAG.

As concerns this clone: The sequenced fragment ends 3 residues before the CDR3 boundary, so the rest is inferred from the germline J gene. The gene calls are TRBV7-9 and TRBJ1-1; TRBD1 aligns across 10 bases. CDR1 is SEHNR, CDR2 FQNEAQ, per germline (reference sequence). The CDR3 extends over 15 amino acids. Germline trimming cut 5 bases from V and 5 bases from J; bases unmatched to any gene: 8. CDR3: CASSAPDRGRTEAFF. The DNA read from the CDR3 is TGTGCCAGCAGCGCCCCGGACAGGGGGAGAACTGAA. Looking up the rest from reference TRBV7-9 and TRBJ1-1 gives the full variable domain: DTGVSQNPRHKITKRGQNVTFRCDPISEHNRLYWYRQTLGQGPEFLTYFQNEAQLEKSRLLSDRFSAERPKGSFSTLEIQRTEQGDSAMYLCASSAPDRGRTEAFFGQGTRLTVV.

Concerning this clone: Sequencing ends 3 residues short of the CDR3 end; the germline J gene provides the rest. V and J are TRBV20-1 and TRBJ2-5; 8 positions agree with TRBD2. J lost 1 base, V lost 1 base, and 2 bases had no gene match. Germline V gene data show CDR1 as DFQATT and CDR2 as SNEGSKA (reference sequence). This CDR3 spans 14 amino acids. CDR3 residues: CSARGGLGQETQYF. The CDR3 DNA, read in part, is TGCAGTGCTAGAGGGGGACTAGGCCAAGAGACC.

A remark on this clone: The CDR3 end is not reached by the read, which stops 3 residues before it; the germline J gene fills it in. V usage is TRBV20-1 and J usage is TRBJ2-5; TRBD1 aligns across 7 bases. Germline CDR1 is DFQATT and CDR2 is SNEGSKA (reference sequence). The CDR3 covers 12 residues. V trimming: 3 bases; J trimming: 5 bases; junction bases outside the gene matches: 3. The CDR3 bases that were read are TGCAGTGCTAGGGTAGGGGGCGAGACC. Translation: CSARVGGET. The whole CDR3 protein reads CSARVGGETQYF.

Concerning this clone: From the germline J gene comes the end of the CDR3, since the read stops 3 residues before it. V is TRBV19 and J is TRBJ1-2, with D perhaps matching TRBD1 (5 bases). CDR1 is LNHDA and CDR2 is SQIVND in the germline V gene (reference sequence). CDR3 length equals 17 residues. CDR3 region: CASSPSGGFTTGNDYTF. The sequenced CDR3 bases are TGTGCCAGTAGCCCTAGCGGGGGGTTTACTACCGGCAATGAC.

The part of the CDR3 DNA that was read is TGCGCCAGCAGCCATATCCGGACGACAGCTAACTATGGC. Its translation: CASSHIRTTANYG. The full CDR3 is CASSHIRTTANYGYTF. The chain recombines TRBV4-1 with TRBJ1-2, with D maybe TRBD1 (5 bases). The CDR3 end lies 3 residues beyond the end of the read and is filled in from the germline J gene. The CDR3 is 16 amino acids. V was pared by 3 bases and J by 0 bases, with 14 bases between. The germline V gene has CDR1 MGHRA and CDR2 YSYEKL.

Note on this clone: The read is 3 residues too short to cover the CDR3 end, so that end is filled in from the germline J gene. The rearrangement joins TRBV10-3 to TRBJ2-7; the D is unclear. The CDR3 has 14 residues. The ends were cut back, 3 bases at V and 5 bases at J, with 14 bases in the middle. Germline CDR1 and CDR2: ENHRY and SYGVKD. The CDR3 protein is CAISEVIEGNEQYF. CDR3 bases read: TGTGCCATCAGTGAAGTAATTGAAGGTAACGAG.

Note on this clone: Sequencing ends 3 residues short of the CDR3 end; the germline J gene provides the rest. The chain couples TRBV7-9 to TRBJ2-7, with TRBD1 as a possible D gene (5 bases). The germline V and J ends were trimmed by 5 bases and 2 bases, with 10 bases remaining between them. CDR3 size: 13 residues. Germline V gene lookup returns CDR1 SEHNR and CDR2 FQNEAQ (reference sequence). The CDR3 DNA, read in part, is TGTGCCAGCAGCCACGACAGTACCTACGAG. Translating it yields CASSHDSTYE. The whole CDR3 is CASSHDSTYEQYF.

Concerning this clone: Coverage ceases 3 residues before the CDR3 finishes, and the germline J gene fills in the end. The chain uses TRBV20-1 and TRBJ2-6; possibly TRBD1 for D (5 bases). CDR1 and CDR2 (germline): DFQATT, SNEGSKA (reference sequence). This CDR3 comprises 14 residues. Trimming removed 6 bases from V and 0 bases from J, with 9 bases in between. Partial CDR3 DNA: TGCAGTGCGCCAGGGTTCTCTGGGGCCAACGTC. It specifies CSAPGFSGANV. The complete CDR3 protein is CSAPGFSGANVLTF.

As concerns this clone: The sequenced fragment ends 3 residues before the CDR3 boundary, so the rest is inferred from the germline J gene. J is TRBJ2-1 and V is TRBV12-3 or TRBV12-4, with TRBD1 matching over 7 bases. The CDR3 extends over 17 amino acids. The ends lost 6 bases at V and 0 bases at J; junction bases unmatched: 11. The sequenced CDR3 bases are TGTGCCAGCAGCCAAGGGGAGTACAGGGGCTCCTACAATGAG. This codes for CASSQGEYRGSYNE. The whole CDR3 reads CASSQGEYRGSYNEQFF.

As for this clone: The DNA ends 3 residues before the CDR3 does, and the rest of the CDR3 is filled in from the germline J gene. V gene TRBV20-1 combines with J gene TRBJ1-1, with a weak D call TRBD1 (5 bases). The CDR3 sequence is 15 residues long. V gave up 0 bases and J gave up 0 bases, with 11 bases separating them. Germline V gives CDR1 DFQATT, CDR2 SNEGSKA (reference sequence). CDR3 bases read: TGCAGTGCTAGAGATATCAGACAGATGAACACTGAA. Protein product: CSARDIRQMNTE. The full CDR3 reads CSARDIRQMNTEAFF.

With regard to this clone: The CDR3 end lies 3 residues beyond the end of the read and is filled in from the germline J gene. The rearrangement joins TRBV10-1 to TRBJ2-2, with a tentative D call TRBD1 (9 bases). Germline loops: CDR1 WNHNN, CDR2 SYGVQD (reference sequence). This CDR3 region has 17 residues. V dropped 8 bases and J dropped 6 bases, with 25 bases sitting between them. CDR3: CASYAGGDRDHSGELFF. The part of the CDR3 DNA that was read is TGCGCCAGCTATGCCGGGGGGGACAGGGATCACTCCGGGGAG.

Notes on this clone: The DNA ends 3 residues before the CDR3 does, and the rest of the CDR3 is filled in from the germline J gene. The V call is TRBV18, the J call TRBJ2-1; TRBD2 is a possible D gene (6 bases). V was pared by 3 bases and J by 1 base, with 16 bases between. The CDR3 sequence is 17 residues long. CDR1 is KGHSH and CDR2 is LQKENI in the germline V gene. This CDR3 reads CASSPGLTTWSYNEQFF. The DNA read from the CDR3 is TGTGCCAGCTCACCGGGACTTACTACTTGGTCCTACAATGAG.

In regard to this clone: The CDR3 end is not reached by the read, which stops 3 residues before it; the germline J gene fills it in. The chain employs TRBV19 and TRBJ1-5; D gene ambiguous. CDR3 length: 13 amino acids. V lost 3 bases to trimming and J lost 3 bases, with 6 bases between them. Germline loops: CDR1 LNHDA, CDR2 SQIVND (reference sequence). The covered CDR3 bases are TGTGCCAGTAGTATCCAGGACAATCAGCCC. This gives the protein CASSIQDNQP. In full, the CDR3 is CASSIQDNQPQHF.

As regards this clone: The CDR3 end falls 3 residues outside the read, so it is completed with the germline J gene. V usage is TRBV6-4 and J usage is TRBJ1-5; 11 nucleotides match TRBD1. This CDR3 is 21 amino acids long. The V gene's germline CDR1 is MRHNA and CDR2 SNTAGT. V shed 0 bases, J shed 5 bases, and the junction held 18 bases outside the gene matches. The CDR3 protein is CASSDSYIGTGGSVWDQPQHF. The covered CDR3 bases are TGTGCCAGCAGTGACTCTTATATCGGGACAGGGGGAAGCGTATGGGATCAGCCC.

As regards this clone: The sequenced fragment ends 3 residues before the CDR3 boundary, so the rest is inferred from the germline J gene. This rearrangement joins TRBV5-1 to TRBJ1-1; 9 bases agree with TRBD1. The CDR3 covers 15 residues. The germline gives CDR1 SGHRS, CDR2 YFSETQ. The trim removed 4 bases at V and 1 base at J, leaving 5 bases unmatched. The DNA read from the CDR3 is TGCGCCAGCAGCGCCGACAGGGGGTGGAACACTGAA. Residues: CASSADRGWNTE. The whole CDR3 region reads CASSADRGWNTEAFF.

Concerning this clone itself: The CDR3 extends 3 residues past the end of the read, so its final part is completed from the germline J gene. The rearrangement links TRBV6-1 to TRBJ2-1, with 10 bases matching TRBD2. CDR1 is MNHNS and CDR2 is SASEGT in the germline V gene. The CDR3 length is 16 residues. Unmatched junction bases numbered 5, after V lost 2 bases and J lost 4 bases. The covered CDR3 bases are TGTGCCAGCAGTGAACTTCTAGCGGGAGCATACAATGAG. Amino acids: CASSELLAGAYNE. The entire CDR3 sequence reads CASSELLAGAYNEQFF.